This T cell receptor beta chain was sequenced in a study of Ad26.COV2.S vaccination and SARS-CoV-2 variants. The wider study: Enrolled in COV1001, the donor was in the Ad26.COV2.S trial arm, which received the vaccine. In the study, Ad26.COV2.S was injected intramuscularly once, or twice 56 days apart. Study conclusions and caveats: Among vaccine recipients, spike-specific TCR breadth exceeded that of placebo recipients.

Clones were sequenced by immunoSEQ multiplex PCR, and TCRdb holds only the in-frame ones, with some missing. The sample holds about 350,000 clones, roughly 90% seen once. Note on this clone: What it recognizes is unknown.

The CDR3 is 14 amino acids. CDR1 is SGHRS, CDR2 YFSETQ, per germline. Losses at the gene ends were 0 bases for V and 5 bases for J; bases not matched to a gene: 3. As to treatment: some 19 received Ad26.COV2.S at low or high dose, single or two shots; about 5 received placebo; per-sample allocation not given. Sampling was done on day 63 after the first vaccine or placebo injection. The chain links TRBV5-1 to TRBJ2-3, with 7 bases identical to TRBD1. This TCR came from a person between 18 and 65 years old who received the Ad26.COV2.S COVID-19 vaccine or a placebo. The sample in question was peripheral blood, obtained in a trial of Ad26.COV2.S vaccine versus placebo. The CDR3 coding sequence is TGCGCCAGCAGCTTGGGAGACAGGGAAGATACGCAGTATTTT. It yields the protein CASSLGDREDTQYF.